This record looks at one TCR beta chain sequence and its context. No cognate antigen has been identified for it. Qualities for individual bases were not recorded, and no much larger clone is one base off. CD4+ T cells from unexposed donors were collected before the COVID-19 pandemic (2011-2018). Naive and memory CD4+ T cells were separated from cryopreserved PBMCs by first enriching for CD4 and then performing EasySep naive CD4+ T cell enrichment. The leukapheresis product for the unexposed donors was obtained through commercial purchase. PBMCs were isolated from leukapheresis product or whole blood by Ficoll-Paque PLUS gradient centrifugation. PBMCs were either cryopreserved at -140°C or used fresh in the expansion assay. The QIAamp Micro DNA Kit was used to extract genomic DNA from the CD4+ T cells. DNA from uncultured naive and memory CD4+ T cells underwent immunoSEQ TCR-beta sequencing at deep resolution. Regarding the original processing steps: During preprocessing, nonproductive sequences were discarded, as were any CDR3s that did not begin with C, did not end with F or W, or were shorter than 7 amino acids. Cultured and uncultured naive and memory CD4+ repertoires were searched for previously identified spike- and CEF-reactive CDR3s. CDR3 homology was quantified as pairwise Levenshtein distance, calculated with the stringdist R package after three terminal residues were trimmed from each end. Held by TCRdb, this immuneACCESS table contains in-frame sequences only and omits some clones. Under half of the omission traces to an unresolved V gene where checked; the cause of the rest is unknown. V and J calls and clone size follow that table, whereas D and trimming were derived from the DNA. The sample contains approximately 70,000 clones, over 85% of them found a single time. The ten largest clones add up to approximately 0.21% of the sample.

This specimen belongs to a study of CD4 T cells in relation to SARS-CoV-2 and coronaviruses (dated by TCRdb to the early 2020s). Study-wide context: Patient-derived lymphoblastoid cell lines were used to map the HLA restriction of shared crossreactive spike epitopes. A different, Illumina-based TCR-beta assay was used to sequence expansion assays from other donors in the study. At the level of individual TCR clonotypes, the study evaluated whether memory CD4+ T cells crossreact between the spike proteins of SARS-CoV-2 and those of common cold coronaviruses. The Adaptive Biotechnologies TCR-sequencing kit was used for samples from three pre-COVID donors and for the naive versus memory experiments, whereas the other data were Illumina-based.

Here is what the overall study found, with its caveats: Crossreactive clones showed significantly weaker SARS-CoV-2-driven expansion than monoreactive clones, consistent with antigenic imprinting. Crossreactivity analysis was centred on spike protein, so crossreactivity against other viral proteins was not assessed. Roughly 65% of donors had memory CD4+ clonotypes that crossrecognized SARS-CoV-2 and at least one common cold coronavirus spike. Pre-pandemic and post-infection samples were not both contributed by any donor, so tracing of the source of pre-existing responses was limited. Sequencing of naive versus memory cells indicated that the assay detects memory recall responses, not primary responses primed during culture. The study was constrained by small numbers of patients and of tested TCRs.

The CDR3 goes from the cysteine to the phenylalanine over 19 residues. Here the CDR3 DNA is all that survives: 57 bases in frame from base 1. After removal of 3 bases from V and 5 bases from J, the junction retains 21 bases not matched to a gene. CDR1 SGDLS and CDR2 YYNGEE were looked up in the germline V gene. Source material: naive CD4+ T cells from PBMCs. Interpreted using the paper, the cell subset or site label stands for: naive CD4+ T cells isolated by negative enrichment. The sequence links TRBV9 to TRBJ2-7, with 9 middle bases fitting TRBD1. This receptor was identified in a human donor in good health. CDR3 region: CASSERPGQGSKAVHEQYF. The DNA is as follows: TGTGCCAGCAGCGAGAGGCCGGGACAGGGCTCCAAGGCCGTCCACGAGCAGTACTTC.